A single sample is the source of the 14 T cell receptor beta chains below, sequenced in a study of shared clonotypes between healthy human individuals. Assay used: immunoSEQ multiplex PCR; TCRdb lists only in-frame clones, some missing. The sample yields 2 million to 2.5 million clones, roughly 90% seen once. Sequenced sample: naive CD4+ T cells from PBMCs. Subset: CD45RA+ positively selected. Receptors were obtained from a man younger than 30 in good health. Some clones in this sample may be carry-over from other donors' samples.

A word on this clone: Other DNA variants within this sample encode the same CDR3. The chain uses TRBV5-1 and TRBJ2-6; D is uncertain. The V gene's germline CDR1 is SGHRS and CDR2 YFSETQ. The CDR3 is 15 residues long. V was trimmed by 0 bases and J by 2 bases, leaving 6 bases between them. The CDR3: CASSLAGAGANVLTF. CDR3 DNA: TGCGCCAGCAGCTTGGCTGGGGCTGGGGCCAACGTCCTGACTTTC.

V is TRBV5-6 and J is TRBJ2-5; TRBD2 matches at 15 bases. V gave up 4 bases and J gave up 5 bases; unmatched junction bases: 9. Germline lookup yields CDR1 SGHDT and CDR2 YYEEEE. CDR3 length equals 17 residues. CDR3 sequence: CASSARTSGRARETQYF. DNA for the CDR3: TGTGCCAGCAGCGCTCGGACTAGCGGGAGGGCCAGGGAGACCCAGTACTTC.

V usage is TRBV20-1 and J usage is TRBJ2-1, with a tentative D call TRBD2 (6 bases). Deletions cut 8 bases from V and 8 bases from J, with 13 bases between. CDR1 and CDR2 (germline): DFQATT, SNEGSKA (reference sequence). The CDR3 is 11 amino acids. CDR3: CSTERVYEQFF. The DNA for the CDR3 is TGCAGTACGGAGCGGGTCTATGAGCAGTTCTTC.

J is TRBJ2-2 and V is TRBV6-1, with D tentatively TRBD1 or TRBD2 (6 bases each). Germline CDR1 MNHNS, CDR2 SASEGT. The CDR3 is made up of 15 amino acids. The V and J ends lost 7 bases and 5 bases respectively, with 17 bases between them. CDR3 DNA: TGTGCCAGCAACGAAAGGGGGAGGAGGACCGGGGAGCTGTTTTTT. It codes for CASNERGRRTGELFF.

This clone has only one observation. V gene TRBV5-1 combines with J gene TRBJ2-5; TRBD1 matches at 8 bases. Matching the DNA end better, TRBJ2-7 makes the J call doubtful. The CDR3 has 16 residues. Germline V gives CDR1 SGHRS, CDR2 YFSETQ. The chain's CDR3 is CASSLRPGTGTYEQYF. CDR3 sequence (DNA): TGCGCCAGCAGCTTGAGACCCGGGACAGGAACCTACGAGCAGTACTTC.

The chain couples TRBV11-2 to TRBJ2-6; D unresolved. This CDR3 region has 16 residues. The germline V gene encodes CDR1 SGHAT and CDR2 FQNNGV. V lost 5 bases and J lost 4, with 15 bases in between. As DNA, the CDR3 is TGTGCCAGCAGCCCCCTTCGCGAGGCGGGGGCCAACGTCCTGACTTTC. As protein: CASSPLREAGANVLTF.

This chain joins TRBV10-3 and TRBJ1-2; possible D gene TRBD1, 6 bases. The CDR3 totals 15 residues. Germline lookup yields CDR1 ENHRY and CDR2 SYGVKD. V lost 1 base and J 4 bases, leaving 13 bases between the germline ends. CDR3 residues: CAISEFGGQGYGYTF. The CDR3 DNA follows: TGTGCCATCAGTGAGTTTGGGGGACAAGGCTATGGCTACACCTTC.

The count of this clone is one. The rearrangement uses TRBV5-1 and TRBJ2-7; no definite D call. Germline lookup yields CDR1 SGHRS and CDR2 YFSETQ. Trimming removed 3 bases at V and 7 bases at J, with 17 bases between. CDR3 length equals 14 residues. CDR3 sequence: CASSSLDASWEQYF. The CDR3 coding sequence is TGCGCCAGCAGCTCGCTGGACGCGTCGTGGGAGCAGTACTTC.

V is TRBV5-8 and J is TRBJ2-5; TRBD1 or TRBD2 may be the D gene (5 bases each). V shed 4 bases and J shed 4 bases, with 14 bases lying between them. This CDR3 region has 14 residues. Germline V CDR1 and CDR2: SGHTS, YDEGEE. CDR3 loop: CASSLAGRGETQYF. In nucleotides, the CDR3 is TGTGCCAGCAGCCTAGCAGGGCGCGGAGAGACCCAGTACTTC.

This chain connects TRBV2 to TRBJ2-5; 10 nucleotides agree with TRBD2. CDR1 SNHLY and CDR2 FYNNEI come from the germline V gene. CDR3 length: 20 amino acids. Trimming cost V 1 base and J 5 bases; bases outside gene matches: 19. CDR3 in amino acids: CASSEGTWLAGVRSKETQYF. CDR3 sequence (DNA): TGTGCCAGCAGTGAAGGAACGTGGCTAGCGGGAGTTAGATCGAAGGAGACCCAGTACTTC.

The V gene is TRBV5-1, the J gene TRBJ1-1; tentatively, D is TRBD1 (6 bases). This CDR3 comprises 14 residues. The V end was cut by 4 bases, the J end by 1 base, with 11 bases between. Germline lookup yields CDR1 SGHRS and CDR2 YFSETQ. CDR3 DNA sequence: TGCGCCAGCAGCCAGGGGATTACGAACACTGAAGCTTTCTTT. It specifies CASSQGITNTEAFF.

J is TRBJ2-1 and V is TRBV18, with 7 bases aligning to TRBD2. The CDR3 is 15 residues long. Trimming removed 3 bases from V and 6 bases from J; junction bases left unmatched: 8. CDR1 and CDR2 (germline): KGHSH, LQKENI. The CDR3 region has the DNA TGTGCCAGCTCACCTGGTCAGACTAGCTTCAATGAGCAGTTCTTC. Its protein is CASSPGQTSFNEQFF.

This clone was observed once. V is TRBV5-1 and J is TRBJ2-1, with a tentative D call TRBD2 (5 bases). Per the germline V gene, CDR1 is SGHRS and CDR2 is YFSETQ. Trimming stripped 3 bases from V and 2 bases from J, with 12 bases between. The CDR3 is made up of 15 amino acids. The CDR3 region is CASSSLLGPYNEQFF. The CDR3 nucleotides are TGCGCCAGCAGCTCTTTACTAGGCCCCTACAATGAGCAGTTCTTC.

This chain links TRBV4-1 with TRBJ2-1, with 12 nucleotides matching TRBD2. Germline V gene lookup returns CDR1 MGHRA and CDR2 YSYEKL. Trimming at V came to 0 bases and at J to 4 bases, leaving 7 bases not matched to a gene. This CDR3 has 18 amino acids. For the CDR3, the DNA is TGCGCCAGCAGCCAAGAGACTAGCGGGGGCTCCTTGTACAATGAGCAGTTCTTC. This codes for CASSQETSGGSLYNEQFF.